The following is a T cell receptor beta chain sequence with its context. The data derive from a study of blood T cell repertoires in COVID-19. Study overall: Both acute and convalescent COVID-19 samples were obtained from the United States, Italy and Spain. The cDNA or gDNA used as material had been derived from T cells, B-cell-depleted T cells, or PBMCs.

The CDR3 is made up of 13 amino acids. Trimming cost V 5 bases and J 6 bases, with 14 bases left between them. Germline CDR1 is SQVTM and CDR2 is ANQGSEA. In the authors' workflow: Reference gene primer amplification gave nucleated cell count estimates. Here immunoSEQ multiplex PCR was the method, and the copy in TCRdb shows in-frame clones only, minus some. V, J and clone size reflect that table, while D and trimming were determined from the DNA. This sample yields about 40,000 clones, of which approximately 77% are seen a single time; more than 4% belongs to the top ten. This TCR came from a woman aged 70-85 years with acute or convalescent COVID-19. J is TRBJ2-1 and V is TRBV29-1, with TRBD2 as a possible D gene (7 bases). Sequencing was done on a sample of peripheral blood. CDR3 amino acids: CSVSRGAPNEQFF. Here the CDR3 DNA reads TGCAGCGTTTCCCGGGGGGCACCCAATGAGCAGTTCTTC.